This T cell receptor beta chain was retrieved from a study of blood T cell repertoires in COVID-19. Across the whole study: Sites in the United States, Italy and Spain provided acute and convalescent COVID-19 samples. T cells, B-cell-depleted T cells, or PBMCs supplied cDNA or gDNA.

Per the authors' pipeline: Reference gene primer amplification gave estimated nucleated cell counts. Profiling relied on immunoSEQ multiplex PCR, and the TCRdb table lists in-frame clones only, not all of them. V and J calls and clone size are as listed in that table; D and trimming were resolved from the DNA. The table shows 150,000 to 180,000 clones, with approximately 83% occurring only once. V shed 6 bases and J 5 bases; nucleotides not matched to a gene: 6. The CDR3 covers 13 residues. What was sequenced was peripheral blood. The chain recombines TRBV12-3 or TRBV12-4 with TRBJ1-1; 7 positions agree with TRBD1. The sequence was collected from a woman aged 55 to 70 with acute or convalescent COVID-19. The CDR3 protein is CASSTGELTEAFF. The CDR3 DNA reads as TGTGCCAGCAGCACAGGGGAATTAACTGAAGCTTTCTTT.